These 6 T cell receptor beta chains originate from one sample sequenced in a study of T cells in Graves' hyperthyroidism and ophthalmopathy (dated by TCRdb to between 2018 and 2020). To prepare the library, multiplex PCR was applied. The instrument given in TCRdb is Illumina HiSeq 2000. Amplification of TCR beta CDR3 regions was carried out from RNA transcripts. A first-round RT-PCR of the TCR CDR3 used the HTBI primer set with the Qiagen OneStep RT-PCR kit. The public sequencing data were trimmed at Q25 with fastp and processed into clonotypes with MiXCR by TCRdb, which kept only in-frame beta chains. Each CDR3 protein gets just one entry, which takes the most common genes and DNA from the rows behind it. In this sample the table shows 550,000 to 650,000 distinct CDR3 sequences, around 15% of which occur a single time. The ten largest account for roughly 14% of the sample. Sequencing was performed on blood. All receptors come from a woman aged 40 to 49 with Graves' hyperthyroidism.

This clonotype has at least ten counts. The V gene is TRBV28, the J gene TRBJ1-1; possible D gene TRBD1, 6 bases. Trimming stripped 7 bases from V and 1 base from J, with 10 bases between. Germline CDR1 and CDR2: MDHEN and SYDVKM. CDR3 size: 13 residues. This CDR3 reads CASKRTANTEAFF. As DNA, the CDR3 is TGTGCCAGCAAAAGGACAGCGAACACTGAAGCTTTCTTT.

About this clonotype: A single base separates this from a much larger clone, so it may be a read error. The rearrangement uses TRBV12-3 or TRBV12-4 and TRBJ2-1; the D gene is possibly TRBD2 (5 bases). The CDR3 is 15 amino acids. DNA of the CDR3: TGTGCCAGCAAACAAATCAGCGGTTCCTGCAATGAGCAGTTCTTC. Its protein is CASKQISGSCNEQFF.

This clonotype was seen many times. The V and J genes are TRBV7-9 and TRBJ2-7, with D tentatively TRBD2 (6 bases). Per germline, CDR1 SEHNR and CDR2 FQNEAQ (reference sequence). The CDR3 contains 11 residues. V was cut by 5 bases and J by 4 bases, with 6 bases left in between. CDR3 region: CASSRGYEQYF. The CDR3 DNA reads TGTGCCAGCAGCCGGGGGTACGAGCAGTACTTC.

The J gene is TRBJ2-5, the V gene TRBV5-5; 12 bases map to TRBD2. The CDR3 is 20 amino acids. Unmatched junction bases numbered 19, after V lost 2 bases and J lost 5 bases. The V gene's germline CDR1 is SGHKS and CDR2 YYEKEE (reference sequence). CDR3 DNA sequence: TGTGCCAGCAGCTTTGCGGTTTCGGGGCTAGCGGGAGGGCCGGATGAGACCCAGTACTTC. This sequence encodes CASSFAVSGLAGGPDETQYF. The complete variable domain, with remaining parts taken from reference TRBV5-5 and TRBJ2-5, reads DAGVTQSPTHLIKTRGQQVTLRCSPISGHKSVSWYQQVLGQGPQFIFQYYEKEERGRGNFPDRFSARQFPNYSSELNVNALLLGDSALYLCASSFAVSGLAGGPDETQYFGPGTRLLVL.

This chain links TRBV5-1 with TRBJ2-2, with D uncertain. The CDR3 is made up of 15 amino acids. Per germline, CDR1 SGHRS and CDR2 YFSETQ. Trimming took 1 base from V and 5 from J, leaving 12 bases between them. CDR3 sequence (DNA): TGCGCCAGCAGCTTGTCTACTGCTGCTACCGGGGAGCTGTTTTTT. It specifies CASSLSTAATGELFF.

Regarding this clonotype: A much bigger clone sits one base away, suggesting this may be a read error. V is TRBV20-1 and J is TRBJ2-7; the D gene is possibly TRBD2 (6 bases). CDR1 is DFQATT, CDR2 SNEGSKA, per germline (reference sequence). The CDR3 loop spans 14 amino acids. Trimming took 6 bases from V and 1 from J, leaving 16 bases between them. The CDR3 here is CSAPTEGGSYEQYF. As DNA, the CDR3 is TGCAGTGCCCCTACAGAGGGAGGTTCCTACGAGCAGTACTTC.